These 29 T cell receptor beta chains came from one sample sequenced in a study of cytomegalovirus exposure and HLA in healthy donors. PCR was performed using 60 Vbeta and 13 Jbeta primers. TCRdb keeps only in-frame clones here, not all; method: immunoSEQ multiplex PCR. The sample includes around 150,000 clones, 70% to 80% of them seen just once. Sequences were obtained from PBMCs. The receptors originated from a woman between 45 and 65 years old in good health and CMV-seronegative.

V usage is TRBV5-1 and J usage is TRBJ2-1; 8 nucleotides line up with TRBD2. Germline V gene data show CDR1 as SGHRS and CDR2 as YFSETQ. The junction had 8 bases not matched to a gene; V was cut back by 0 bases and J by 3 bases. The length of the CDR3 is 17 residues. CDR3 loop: CASSLESGGAVYNEQFF. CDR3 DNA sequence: TGCGCCAGCAGCTTGGAGTCCGGGGGGGCAGTCTACAATGAGCAGTTCTTC.

DNA for the CDR3: TGTGCCAGCAGTTTAACCGGCAGGGCCTCCTACGAGCAGTACTTC. Amino acids: CASSLTGRASYEQYF. This sequence joins TRBV28 and TRBJ2-5; D is possibly TRBD1 (5 bases). The DNA end is more similar to TRBJ2-7, so the J call may be wrong. Germline CDR1 MDHEN, CDR2 SYDVKM. The CDR3 length is 15 residues.

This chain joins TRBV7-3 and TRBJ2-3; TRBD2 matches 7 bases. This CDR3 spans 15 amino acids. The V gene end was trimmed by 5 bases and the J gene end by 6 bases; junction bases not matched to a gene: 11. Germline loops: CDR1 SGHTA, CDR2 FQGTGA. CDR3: CASSDLADGHDTQYF. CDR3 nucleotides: TGTGCCAGCAGCGATCTAGCGGACGGGCACGATACGCAGTATTTT.

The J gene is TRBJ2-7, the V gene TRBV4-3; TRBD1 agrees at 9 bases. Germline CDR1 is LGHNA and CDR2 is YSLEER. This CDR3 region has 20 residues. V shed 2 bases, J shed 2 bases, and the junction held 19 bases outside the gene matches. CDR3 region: CASSQSLSAGTGTGTYEQYF. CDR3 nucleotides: TGCGCCAGCAGCCAATCCCTTTCGGCAGGCACTGGGACAGGGACCTACGAGCAGTACTTC.

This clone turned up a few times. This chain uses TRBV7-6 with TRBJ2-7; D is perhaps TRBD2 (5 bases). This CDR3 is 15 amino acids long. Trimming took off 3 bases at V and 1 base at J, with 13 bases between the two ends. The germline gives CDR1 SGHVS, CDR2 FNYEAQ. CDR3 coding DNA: TGTGCCAGCAGCTTTTCCTCTAGCCTTTCCTACGAGCAGTACTTC. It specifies CASSFSSSLSYEQYF. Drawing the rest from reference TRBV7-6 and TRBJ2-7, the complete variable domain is GAGVSQSPRYKVTKRGQDVALRCDPISGHVSLYWYRQALGQGPEFLTYFNYEAQQDKSGLPNDRFSAERPEGSISTLTIQRTEQRDSAMYRCASSFSSSLSYEQYFGPGTRLTVT.

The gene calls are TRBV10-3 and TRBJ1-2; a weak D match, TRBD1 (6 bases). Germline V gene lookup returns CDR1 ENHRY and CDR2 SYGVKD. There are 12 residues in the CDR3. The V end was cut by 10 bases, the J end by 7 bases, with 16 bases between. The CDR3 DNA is TGTGCCAACTTTCAGGGAGGGGGTGGCTACACCTTC. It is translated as CANFQGGGGYTF.

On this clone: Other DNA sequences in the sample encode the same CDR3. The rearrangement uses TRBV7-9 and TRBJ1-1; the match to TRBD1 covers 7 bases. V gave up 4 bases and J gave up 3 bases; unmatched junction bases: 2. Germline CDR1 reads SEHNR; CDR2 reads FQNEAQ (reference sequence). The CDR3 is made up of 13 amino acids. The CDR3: CASSWTGDTEAFF. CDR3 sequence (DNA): TGTGCCAGCAGCTGGACAGGCGACACTGAAGCTTTCTTT.

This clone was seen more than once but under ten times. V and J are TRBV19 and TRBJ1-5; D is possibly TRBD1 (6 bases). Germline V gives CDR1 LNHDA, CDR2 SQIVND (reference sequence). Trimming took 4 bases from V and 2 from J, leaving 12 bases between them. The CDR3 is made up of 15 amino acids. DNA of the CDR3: TGTGCCAGTAGTAGTGGGTCAGGGGGCAATCAGCCCCAGCATTTT. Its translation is CASSSGSGGNQPQHF.

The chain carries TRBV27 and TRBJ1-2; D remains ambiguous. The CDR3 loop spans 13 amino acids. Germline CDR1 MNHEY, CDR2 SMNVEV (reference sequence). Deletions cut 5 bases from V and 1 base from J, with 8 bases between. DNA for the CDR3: TGTGCCAGCAGTCAGCGTGTTAACTATGGCTACACCTTC. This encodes CASSQRVNYGYTF.

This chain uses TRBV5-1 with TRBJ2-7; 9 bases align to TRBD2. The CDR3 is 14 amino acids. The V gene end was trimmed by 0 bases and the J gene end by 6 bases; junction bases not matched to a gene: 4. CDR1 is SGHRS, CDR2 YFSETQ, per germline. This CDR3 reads CASSLAGLALEQYF. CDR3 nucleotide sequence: TGCGCCAGCAGCTTGGCGGGACTAGCCCTCGAGCAGTACTTC.

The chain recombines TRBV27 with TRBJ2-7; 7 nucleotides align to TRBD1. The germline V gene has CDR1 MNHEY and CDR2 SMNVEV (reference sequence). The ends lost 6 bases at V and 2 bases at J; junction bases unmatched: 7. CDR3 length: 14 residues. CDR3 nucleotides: TGTGCCAGCAGCTCACGACAGGGTGCCTACGAGCAGTACTTC. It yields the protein CASSSRQGAYEQYF.

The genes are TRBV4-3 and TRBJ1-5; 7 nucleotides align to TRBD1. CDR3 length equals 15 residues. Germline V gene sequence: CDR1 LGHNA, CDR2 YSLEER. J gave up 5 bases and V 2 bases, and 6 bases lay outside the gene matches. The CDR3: CASSQQQGPDQPQHF. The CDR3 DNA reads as TGCGCCAGCAGCCAACAACAGGGGCCCGATCAGCCCCAGCATTTT.

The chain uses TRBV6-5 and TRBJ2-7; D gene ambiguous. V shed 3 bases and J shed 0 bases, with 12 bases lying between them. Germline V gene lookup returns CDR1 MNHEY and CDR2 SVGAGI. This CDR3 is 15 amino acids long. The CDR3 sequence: CASSYNYPSSYEQYF. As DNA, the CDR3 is TGTGCCAGCAGTTATAACTACCCAAGCTCCTACGAGCAGTACTTC.

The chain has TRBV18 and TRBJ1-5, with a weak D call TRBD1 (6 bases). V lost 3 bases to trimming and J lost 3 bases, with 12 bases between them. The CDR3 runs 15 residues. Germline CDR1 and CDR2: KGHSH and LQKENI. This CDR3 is CASSPQQGDNQPQHF. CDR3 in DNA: TGTGCCAGCTCACCCCAACAGGGAGACAATCAGCCCCAGCATTTT.

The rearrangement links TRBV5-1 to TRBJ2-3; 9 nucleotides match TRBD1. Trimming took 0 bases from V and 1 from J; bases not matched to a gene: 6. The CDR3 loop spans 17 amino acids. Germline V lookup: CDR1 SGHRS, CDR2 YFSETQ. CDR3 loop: CASSLGPRTGGTDTQYF. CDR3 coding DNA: TGCGCCAGCAGCTTGGGCCCTCGGACAGGGGGCACAGATACGCAGTATTTT.

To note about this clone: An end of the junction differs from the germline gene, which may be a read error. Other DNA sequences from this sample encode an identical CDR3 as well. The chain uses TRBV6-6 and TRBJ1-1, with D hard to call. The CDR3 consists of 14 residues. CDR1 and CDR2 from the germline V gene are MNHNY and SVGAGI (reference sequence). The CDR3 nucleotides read TGTGCCAGCACCCATGGGCCGCAGAACACTGAAGCTTTCTTC. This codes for CASTHGPQNTEAFF.

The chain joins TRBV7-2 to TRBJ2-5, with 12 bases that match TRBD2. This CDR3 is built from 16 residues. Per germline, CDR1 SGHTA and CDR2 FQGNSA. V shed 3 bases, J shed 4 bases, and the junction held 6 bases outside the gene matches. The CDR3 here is CASSFASGRGSETQYF. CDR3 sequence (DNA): TGTGCCAGCAGCTTCGCTAGCGGGAGGGGTTCAGAGACCCAGTACTTC.

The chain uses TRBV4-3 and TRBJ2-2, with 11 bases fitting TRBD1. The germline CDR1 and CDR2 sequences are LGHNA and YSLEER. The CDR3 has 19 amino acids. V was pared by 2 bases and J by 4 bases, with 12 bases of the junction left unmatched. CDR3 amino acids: CASSQLPLPGQGGTGELFF. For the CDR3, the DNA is TGCGCCAGCAGCCAACTTCCACTTCCGGGACAGGGGGGCACCGGGGAGCTGTTTTTT.

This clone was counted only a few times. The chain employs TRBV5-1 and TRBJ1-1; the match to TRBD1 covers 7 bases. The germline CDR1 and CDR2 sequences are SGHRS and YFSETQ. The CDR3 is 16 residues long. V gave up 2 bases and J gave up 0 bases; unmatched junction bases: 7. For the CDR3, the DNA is TGCGCCAGCAGCTTCCGAGAGGGACAGATGAACACTGAAGCTTTCTTT. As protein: CASSFREGQMNTEAFF.

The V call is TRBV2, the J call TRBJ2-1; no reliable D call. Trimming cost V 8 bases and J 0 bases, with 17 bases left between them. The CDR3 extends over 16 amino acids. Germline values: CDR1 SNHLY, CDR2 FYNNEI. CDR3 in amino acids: CASEAPVVSSYNEQFF. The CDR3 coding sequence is TGTGCCAGCGAGGCGCCCGTTGTCAGCTCCTACAATGAGCAGTTCTTC. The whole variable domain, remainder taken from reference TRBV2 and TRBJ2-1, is EPEVTQTPSHQVTQMGQEVILRCVPISNHLYFYWYRQILGQKVEFLVSFYNNEISEKSEIFDDQFSVERPDGSNFTLKIRSTKLEDSAMYFCASEAPVVSSYNEQFFGPGTRLTVL.

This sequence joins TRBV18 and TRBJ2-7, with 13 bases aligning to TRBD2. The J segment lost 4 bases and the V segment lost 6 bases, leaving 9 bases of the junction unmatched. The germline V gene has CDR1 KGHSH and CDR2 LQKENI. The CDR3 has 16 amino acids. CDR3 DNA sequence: TGTGCCAGCTCGCTACAGGGACTAGCGGGGAGGTACGAGCAGTACTTC. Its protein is CASSLQGLAGRYEQYF.

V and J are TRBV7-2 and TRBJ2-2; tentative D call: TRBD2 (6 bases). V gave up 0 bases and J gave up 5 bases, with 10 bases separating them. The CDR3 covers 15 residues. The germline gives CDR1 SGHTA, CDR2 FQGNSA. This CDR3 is CASSLAGGPTGELFF. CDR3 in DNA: TGTGCCAGCAGCTTAGCGGGGGGTCCTACCGGGGAGCTGTTTTTT.

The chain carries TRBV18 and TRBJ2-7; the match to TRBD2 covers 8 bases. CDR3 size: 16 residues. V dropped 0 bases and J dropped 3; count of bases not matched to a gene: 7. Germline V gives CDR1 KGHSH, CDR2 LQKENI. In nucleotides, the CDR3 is TGTGCCAGCTCACCACCGACGGGGGGGCTATACTACGAGCAGTACTTC. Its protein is CASSPPTGGLYYEQYF.

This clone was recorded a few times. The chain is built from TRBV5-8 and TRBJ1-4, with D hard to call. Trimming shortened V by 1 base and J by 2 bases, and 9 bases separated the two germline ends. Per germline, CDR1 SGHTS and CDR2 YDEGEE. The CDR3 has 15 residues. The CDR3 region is CASSLQVSTNEKLFF. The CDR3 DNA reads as TGTGCCAGCAGCTTGCAGGTTTCGACTAATGAAAAACTGTTTTTT.

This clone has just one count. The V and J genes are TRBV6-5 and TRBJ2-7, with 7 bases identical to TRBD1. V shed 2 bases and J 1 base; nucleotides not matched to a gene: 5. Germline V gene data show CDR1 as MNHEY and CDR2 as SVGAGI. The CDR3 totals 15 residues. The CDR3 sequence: CASSYTDRRSYEQYF. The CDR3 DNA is TGTGCCAGCAGTTACACGGACAGGAGATCCTACGAGCAGTACTTC.

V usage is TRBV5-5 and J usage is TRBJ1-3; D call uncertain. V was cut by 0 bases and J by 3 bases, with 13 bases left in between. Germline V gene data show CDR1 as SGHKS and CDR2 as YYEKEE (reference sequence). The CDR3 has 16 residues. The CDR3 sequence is CASSLVGSRYGNTIYF. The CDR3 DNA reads TGTGCCAGCAGCTTGGTTGGGAGCCGGTATGGAAACACCATATATTTT.

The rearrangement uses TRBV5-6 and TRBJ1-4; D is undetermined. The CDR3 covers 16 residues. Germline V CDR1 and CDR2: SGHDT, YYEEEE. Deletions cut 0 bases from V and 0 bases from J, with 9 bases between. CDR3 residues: CASSLGGVTTNEKLFF. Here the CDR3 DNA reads TGTGCCAGCAGCTTGGGCGGTGTCACAACTAATGAAAAACTGTTTTTT.

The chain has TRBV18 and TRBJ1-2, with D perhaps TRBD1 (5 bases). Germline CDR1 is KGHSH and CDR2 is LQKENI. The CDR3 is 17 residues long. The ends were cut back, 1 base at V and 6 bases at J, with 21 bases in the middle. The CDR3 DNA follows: TGTGCCAGCTCACCACACCGGCCAGGGCAAGGTACAAATGGCTACACCTTC. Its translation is CASSPHRPGQGTNGYTF.

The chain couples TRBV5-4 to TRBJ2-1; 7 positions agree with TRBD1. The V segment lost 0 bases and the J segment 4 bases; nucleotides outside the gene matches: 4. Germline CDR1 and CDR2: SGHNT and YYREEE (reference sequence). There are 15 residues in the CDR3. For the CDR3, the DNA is TGTGCCAGCAGCTTGGAACAGGGGAATTACAATGAGCAGTTCTTC. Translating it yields CASSLEQGNYNEQFF. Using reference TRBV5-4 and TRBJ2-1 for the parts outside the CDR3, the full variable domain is ETGVTQSPTHLIKTRGQQVTLRCSSQSGHNTVSWYQQALGQGPQFIFQYYREEENGRGNFPPRFSGLQFPNYSSELNVNALELDDSALYLCASSLEQGNYNEQFFGPGTRLTVL.